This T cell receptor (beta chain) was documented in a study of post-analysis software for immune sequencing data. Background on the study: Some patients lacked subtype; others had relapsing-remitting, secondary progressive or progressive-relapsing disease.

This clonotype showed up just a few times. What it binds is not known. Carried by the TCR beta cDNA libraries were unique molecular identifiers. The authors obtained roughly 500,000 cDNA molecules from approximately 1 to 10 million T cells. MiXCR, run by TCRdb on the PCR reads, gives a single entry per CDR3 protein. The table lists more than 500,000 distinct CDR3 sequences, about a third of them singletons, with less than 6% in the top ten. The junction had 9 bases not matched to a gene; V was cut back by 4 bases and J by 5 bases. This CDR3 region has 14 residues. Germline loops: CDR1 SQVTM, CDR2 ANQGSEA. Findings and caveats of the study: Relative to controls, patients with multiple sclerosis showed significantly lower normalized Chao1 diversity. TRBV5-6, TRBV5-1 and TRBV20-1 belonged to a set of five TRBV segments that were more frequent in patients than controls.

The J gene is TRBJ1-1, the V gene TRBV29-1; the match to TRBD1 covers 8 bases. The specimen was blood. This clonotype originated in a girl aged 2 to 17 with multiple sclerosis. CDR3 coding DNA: TGCAGCGTTGTAGGTGGACAGGGAGGGACTGAAGCTTTCTTT. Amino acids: CSVVGGQGGTEAFF.